Listed below are T cell receptor beta chains from one sample, sequenced in a study of shared clonotypes between healthy human individuals. Sequencing used immunoSEQ multiplex PCR; TCRdb keeps in-frame clones, though not all of them. The table has roughly 2.5 million clones, approximately 94% seen once; the top ten hold over 0.12%. The source material was naive CD4+ T cells sorted from blood. All receptors come from a man aged 18 to 30 in good health. The CDR3 runs from the conserved cysteine through the conserved F or W. Size is stated for part of the rows, as once, few or many counts, or as a class when the clone is expanded.

clone_size v_call cdr3_aa
- TRBV29-1 CSARENSNQPQHF
- TRBV29-1 CSVGTYTDTQYF
- TRBV12-5 CASGLGGSNQPQHF
once TRBV28 CASTTPTGLRGPQHF
- TRBV28 CASSFAGGGGNQPQHF
- TRBV5-3 CAPPRGSYSNQPQHF
- TRBV6-5 CASSYSNRGRYYEQYF
- TRBV5-1 CASRQGLVYYGYTF
- TRBV29-1 CSALGQGLGTDTQYF
- TRBV27 CASKAGGPGNTIYF
- TRBV19 CASSIAGSSYNSPLHF
- TRBV7-2 CASSFSRGTQETQYF
- TRBV6-4 CASSLKTEKLFF